The TCR beta chain under discussion was sequenced for a study of cytomegalovirus exposure and HLA in healthy donors. Deletions cut 0 bases from V and 1 base from J, with 9 bases between. This CDR3 has 15 amino acids. Germline V gives CDR1 KGHSH, CDR2 LQKENI. This clone was counted a few times. It was with 60 Vbeta and 13 Jbeta primers that the PCR ran. The repertoire was sequenced with immunoSEQ multiplex PCR; TCRdb's copy has only in-frame clones and lacks some. The data show about 150,000 clones, 73% seen once. Sequencing was carried out using PBMCs. The V and J genes are TRBV18 and TRBJ1-1, with unresolved D. The receptor's source is a woman under 30 in good health and CMV-seronegative. The chain's CDR3 is CASSPPVGGNTEAFF. The CDR3 DNA sequence: TGTGCCAGCTCACCACCGGTTGGAGGGAACACTGAAGCTTTCTTT.